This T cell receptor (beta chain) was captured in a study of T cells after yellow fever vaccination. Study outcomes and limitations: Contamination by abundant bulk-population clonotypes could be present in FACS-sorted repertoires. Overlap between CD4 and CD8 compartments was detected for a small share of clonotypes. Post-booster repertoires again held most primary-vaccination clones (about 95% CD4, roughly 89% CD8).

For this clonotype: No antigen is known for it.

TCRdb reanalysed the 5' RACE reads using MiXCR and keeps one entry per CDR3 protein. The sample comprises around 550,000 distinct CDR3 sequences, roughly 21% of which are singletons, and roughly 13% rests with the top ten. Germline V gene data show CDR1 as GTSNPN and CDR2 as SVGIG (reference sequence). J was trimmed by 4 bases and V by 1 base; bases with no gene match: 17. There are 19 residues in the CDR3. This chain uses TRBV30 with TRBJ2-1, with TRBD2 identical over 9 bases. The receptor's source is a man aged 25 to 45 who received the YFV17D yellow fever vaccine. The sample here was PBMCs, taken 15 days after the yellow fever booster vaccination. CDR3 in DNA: TGTGCCTGGAGTGAACGCGCCTACCTTAGCGGGAGCCCTTACAATGAGCAGTTCTTC. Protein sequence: CAWSERAYLSGSPYNEQFF.